The clone carrying this T cell receptor (beta chain) has more than one count but fewer than ten. Its antigen is not known. This specimen belongs to a study of vaccination and CD4 T cells after COVID-19. Turning to the study itself: A vaccine, either BNT162b2 or mRNA-1273, was given to participants in two doses.

Treatment meaning: roughly nine-day PBMC culture with coronavirus spike peptide pools or control peptides (ViraFEST assay). From the approximately eleven-day cultures, CD4+ T cells were isolated by negative selection. General study results and limits: Early timepoints after natural infection were not analyzed in these convalescent patients.

With the Oncomine TCR Beta short-read assay, DNA from cultured CD4+ T cells was sequenced. A single record per CDR3 protein comes from TCRdb applying MiXCR to the PCR reads. The repertoire holds about 15,000 distinct CDR3 sequences, 52% seen once, with under 8.5% in the top ten. CDR1 is LGHNA and CDR2 is YSLEER in the germline V gene. The V and J ends lost 4 bases and 1 base respectively, with 13 bases between them. The CDR3 has 15 amino acids. This TCR derives from a human donor who had recovered from COVID-19. Sequencing used CD4+ T cells from blood, cultured in vitro. The chain carries TRBV4-3 and TRBJ1-2; tentative D call: TRBD1 (5 bases). The CDR3 loop is CASSLVGTHNYGYTF. The CDR3 nucleotides read TGCGCCAGCAGCCTAGTTGGGACGCATAACTATGGCTACACCTTC.